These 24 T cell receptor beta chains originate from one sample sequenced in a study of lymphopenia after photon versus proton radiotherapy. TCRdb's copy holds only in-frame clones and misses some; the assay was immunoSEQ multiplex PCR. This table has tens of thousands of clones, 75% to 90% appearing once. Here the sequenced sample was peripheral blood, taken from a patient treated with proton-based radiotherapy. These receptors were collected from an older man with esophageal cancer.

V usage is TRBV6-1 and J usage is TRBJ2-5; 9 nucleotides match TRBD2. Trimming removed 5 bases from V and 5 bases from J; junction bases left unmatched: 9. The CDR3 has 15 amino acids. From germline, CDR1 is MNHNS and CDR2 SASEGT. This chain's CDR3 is CASSPLAGGLETQYF. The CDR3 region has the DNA TGTGCCAGCAGTCCCTTGGCGGGGGGGCTCGAGACCCAGTACTTC.

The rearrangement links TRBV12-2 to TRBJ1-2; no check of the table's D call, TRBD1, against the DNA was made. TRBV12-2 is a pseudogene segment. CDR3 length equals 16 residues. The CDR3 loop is CASRLERQGHAYGYTF. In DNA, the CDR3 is TGTGCAAGTCGCTTAGAGCGACAGGGTCATGCCTATGGCTACACCTTC.

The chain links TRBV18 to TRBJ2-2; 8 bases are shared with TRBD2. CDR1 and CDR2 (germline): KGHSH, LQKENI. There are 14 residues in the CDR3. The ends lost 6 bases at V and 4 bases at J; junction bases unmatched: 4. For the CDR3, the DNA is TGTGCCAGCTCGCCGACTAGCGTCACCGGGGAGCTGTTTTTT. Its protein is CASSPTSVTGELFF.

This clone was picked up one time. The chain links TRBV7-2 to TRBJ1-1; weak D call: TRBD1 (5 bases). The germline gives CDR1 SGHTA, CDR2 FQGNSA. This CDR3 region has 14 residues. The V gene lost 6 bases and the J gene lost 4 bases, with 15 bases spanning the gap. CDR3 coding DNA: TGTGCCAGCAGAGGCTTCGGGCAGGGCACTGAAGCTTTCTTT. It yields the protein CASRGFGQGTEAFF.

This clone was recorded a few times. CDR3 loop: CASSQEDRSNYGYTF. CDR3 DNA: TGCGCCAGCAGCCAAGAAGATCGGTCCAACTATGGCTACACCTTC. The chain is built from TRBV4-1 and TRBJ1-2; D unresolved. This CDR3 comprises 15 residues. The germline gives CDR1 MGHRA, CDR2 YSYEKL. V shed 0 bases and J shed 2 bases, with 10 bases lying between them.

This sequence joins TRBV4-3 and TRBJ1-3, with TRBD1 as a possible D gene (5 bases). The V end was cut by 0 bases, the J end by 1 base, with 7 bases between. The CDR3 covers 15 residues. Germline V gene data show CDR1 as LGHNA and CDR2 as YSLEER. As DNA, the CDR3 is TGCGCCAGCAGCCAAGATTCAGGGTCTGGAAACACCATATATTTT. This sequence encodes CASSQDSGSGNTIYF.

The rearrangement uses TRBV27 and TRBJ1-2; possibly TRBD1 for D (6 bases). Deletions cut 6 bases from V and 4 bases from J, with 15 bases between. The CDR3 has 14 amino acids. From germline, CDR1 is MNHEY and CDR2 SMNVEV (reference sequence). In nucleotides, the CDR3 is TGTGCCAGCAGCCCTCGGGACACTTCCTATGGCTACACCTTC. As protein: CASSPRDTSYGYTF.

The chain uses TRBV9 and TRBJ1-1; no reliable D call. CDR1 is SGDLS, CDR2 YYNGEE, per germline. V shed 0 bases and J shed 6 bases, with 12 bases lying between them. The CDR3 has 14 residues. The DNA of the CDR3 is TGTGCCAGCAGCGTAGATGGCCGTTCTTCTGAAGCTTTCTTT. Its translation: CASSVDGRSSEAFF.

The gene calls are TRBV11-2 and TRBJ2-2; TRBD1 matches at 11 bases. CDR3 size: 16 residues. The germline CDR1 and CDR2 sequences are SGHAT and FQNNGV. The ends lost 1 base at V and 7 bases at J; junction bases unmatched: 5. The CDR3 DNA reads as TGTGCCAGCAGCTTAGTTGGACAGGGGGCAGGCGGGGAGCTGTTTTTT. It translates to CASSLVGQGAGGELFF.

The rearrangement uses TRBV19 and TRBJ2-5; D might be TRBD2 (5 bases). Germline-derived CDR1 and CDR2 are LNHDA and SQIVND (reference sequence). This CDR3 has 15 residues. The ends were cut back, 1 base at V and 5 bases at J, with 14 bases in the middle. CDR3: CASSIGSGGGETQYF. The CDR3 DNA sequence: TGTGCCAGTAGTATAGGGTCCGGAGGCGGGGAGACCCAGTACTTC. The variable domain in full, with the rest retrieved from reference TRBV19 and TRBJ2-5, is DGGITQSPKYLFRKEGQNVTLSCEQNLNHDAMYWYRQDPGQGLRLIYYSQIVNDFQKGDIAEGYSVSREKKESFPLTVTSAQKNPTAFYLCASSIGSGGGETQYFGPGTRLLVL.

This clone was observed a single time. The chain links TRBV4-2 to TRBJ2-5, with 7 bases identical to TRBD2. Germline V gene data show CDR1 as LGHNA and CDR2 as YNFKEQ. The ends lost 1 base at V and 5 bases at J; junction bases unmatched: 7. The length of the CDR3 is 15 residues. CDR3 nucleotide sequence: TGTGCCAGCAGCCAAGGGGGGGGAGATGTTGAGACCCAGTACTTC. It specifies CASSQGGGDVETQYF.

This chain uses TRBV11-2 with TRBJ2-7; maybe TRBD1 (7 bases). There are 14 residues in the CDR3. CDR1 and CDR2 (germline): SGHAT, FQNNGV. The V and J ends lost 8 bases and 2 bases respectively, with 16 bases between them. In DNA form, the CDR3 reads TGTGCCAGCGGAGGGACAGTCGGAACCTACGAGCAGTACTTC. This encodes CASGGTVGTYEQYF.

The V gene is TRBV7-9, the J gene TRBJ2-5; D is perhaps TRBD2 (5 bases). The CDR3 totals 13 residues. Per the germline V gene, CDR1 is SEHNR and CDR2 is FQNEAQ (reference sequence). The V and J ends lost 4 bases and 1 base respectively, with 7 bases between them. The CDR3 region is CASSSSGQETQYF. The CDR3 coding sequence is TGTGCCAGCAGCTCCAGCGGCCAAGAGACCCAGTACTTC.

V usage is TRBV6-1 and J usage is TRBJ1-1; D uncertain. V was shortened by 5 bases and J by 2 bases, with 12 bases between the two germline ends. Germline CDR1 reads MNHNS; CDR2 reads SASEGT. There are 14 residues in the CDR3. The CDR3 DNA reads TGTGCCAGCAGTCCCCCGGCATCCAACACTGAAGCTTTCTTT. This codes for CASSPPASNTEAFF.

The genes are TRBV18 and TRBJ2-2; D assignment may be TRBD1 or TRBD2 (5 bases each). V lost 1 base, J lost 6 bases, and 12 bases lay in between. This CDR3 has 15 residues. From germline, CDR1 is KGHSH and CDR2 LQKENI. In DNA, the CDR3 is TGTGCCAGCTCACCACGGGAGATAGGGGCCGGGGAGCTGTTTTTT. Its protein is CASSPREIGAGELFF.

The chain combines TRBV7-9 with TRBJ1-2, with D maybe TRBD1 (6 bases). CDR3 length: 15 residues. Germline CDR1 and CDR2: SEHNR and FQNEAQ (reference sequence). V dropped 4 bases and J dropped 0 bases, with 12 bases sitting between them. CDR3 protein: CASSSLQGANYGYTF. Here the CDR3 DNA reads TGTGCCAGCAGCTCCCTACAGGGCGCTAACTATGGCTACACCTTC.

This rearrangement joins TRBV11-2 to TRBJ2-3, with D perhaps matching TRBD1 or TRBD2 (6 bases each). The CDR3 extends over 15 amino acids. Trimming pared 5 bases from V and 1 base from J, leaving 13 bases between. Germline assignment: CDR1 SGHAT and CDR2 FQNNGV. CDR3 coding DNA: TGTGCCAGCAGCCCCGGGGGCAGACGCACAGATACGCAGTATTTT. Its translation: CASSPGGRRTDTQYF.

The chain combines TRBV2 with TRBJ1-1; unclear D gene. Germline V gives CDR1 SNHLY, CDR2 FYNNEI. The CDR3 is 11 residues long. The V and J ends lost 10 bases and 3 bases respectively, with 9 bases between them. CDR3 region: CATLGDTEAFF. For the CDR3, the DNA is TGTGCCACCCTCGGGGACACTGAAGCTTTCTTT.

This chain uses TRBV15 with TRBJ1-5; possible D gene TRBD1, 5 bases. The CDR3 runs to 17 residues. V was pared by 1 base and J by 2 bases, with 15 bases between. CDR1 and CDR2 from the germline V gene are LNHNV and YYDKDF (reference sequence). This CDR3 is CATSRVGRGWGNQPQHF. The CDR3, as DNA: TGTGCCACCAGCAGAGTGGGCCGGGGCTGGGGCAATCAGCCCCAGCATTTT.

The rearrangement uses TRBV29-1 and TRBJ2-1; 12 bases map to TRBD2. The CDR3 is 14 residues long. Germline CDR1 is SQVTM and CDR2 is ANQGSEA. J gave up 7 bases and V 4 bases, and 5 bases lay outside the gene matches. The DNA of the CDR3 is TGCAGCGTTGCGCTAGCGGGGGGGCAAAATGAGCAGTTCTTC. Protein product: CSVALAGGQNEQFF.

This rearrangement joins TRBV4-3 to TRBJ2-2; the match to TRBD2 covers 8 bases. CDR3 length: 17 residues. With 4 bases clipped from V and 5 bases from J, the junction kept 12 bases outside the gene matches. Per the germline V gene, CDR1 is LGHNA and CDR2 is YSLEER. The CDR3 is CASSRSLIAGRTGELFF. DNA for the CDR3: TGCGCCAGCAGCCGTTCGTTAATAGCGGGACGGACCGGGGAGCTGTTTTTT.

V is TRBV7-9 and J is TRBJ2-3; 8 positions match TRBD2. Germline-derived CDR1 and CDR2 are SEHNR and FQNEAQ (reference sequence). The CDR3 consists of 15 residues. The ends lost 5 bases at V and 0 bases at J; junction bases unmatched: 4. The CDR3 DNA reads TGTGCCAGCAGCGGAGGACTAGCTAGCACAGATACGCAGTATTTT. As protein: CASSGGLASTDTQYF.

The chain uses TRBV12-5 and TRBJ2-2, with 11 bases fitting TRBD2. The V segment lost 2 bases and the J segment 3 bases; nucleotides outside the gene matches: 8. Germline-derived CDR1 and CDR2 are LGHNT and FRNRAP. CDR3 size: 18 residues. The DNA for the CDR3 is TGTGCTAGTGGTTTGCCCAGTAGCGGGAGGGCCGACACCGGGGAGCTGTTTTTT. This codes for CASGLPSSGRADTGELFF. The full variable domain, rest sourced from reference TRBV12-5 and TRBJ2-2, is DARVTQTPRHKVTEMGQEVTMRCQPILGHNTVFWYRQTMMQGLELLAYFRNRAPLDDSGMPKDRFSAEMPDATLATLKIQPSEPRDSAVYFCASGLPSSGRADTGELFFGEGSRLTVL.

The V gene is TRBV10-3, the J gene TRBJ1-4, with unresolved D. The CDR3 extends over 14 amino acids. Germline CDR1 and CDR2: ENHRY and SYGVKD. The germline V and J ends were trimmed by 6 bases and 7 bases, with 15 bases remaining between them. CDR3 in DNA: TGTGCCATCAGGGCGGGTCCCAGCGGTGAAAAACTGTTTTTT. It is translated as CAIRAGPSGEKLFF.